The present TCR beta chain was sequenced within a study of control samples from healthy donors and cancer patients. CDR3 size: 16 residues. Germline V CDR1 and CDR2: SNHLY, FYNNEI. V was clipped by 6 bases and J by 3 bases; unmatched bases: 10. This clone was counted a single time. Using immunoSEQ multiplex PCR, the repertoire was profiled, and TCRdb retains in-frame clones only, with some absent. This table has approximately 90,000 clones, roughly 84% appearing once. The V gene is TRBV2, the J gene TRBJ2-4, with TRBD1 matching 8 bases. The sample was PBMCs. This receptor was identified in a man aged 70-80 years with lung cancer. The CDR3 protein is CASRDRGGQYKNIQYF. The CDR3 DNA follows: TGTGCCAGCAGAGACAGGGGTGGCCAGTACAAAAACATTCAGTACTTC.